The 13 T cell receptor beta chains presented below share a single source sample, sequenced in a study of T cell responses to AZD1222 COVID-19 vaccine. Generated by immunoSEQ multiplex PCR, the TCRdb table keeps only in-frame clones and is missing some. The sample contains 120,000 to 150,000 clones, around nine tenths of which appear only once. The source material was peripheral blood, sampled on day 0 of AZD1222 vaccination. The source is an adult in good health.

The CDR3 nucleotides read TGTGCCAGCAGTTACTCGAGGATAACGAACACTGAAGCTTTCTTT. Its protein is CASSYSRITNTEAFF. The J gene is TRBJ1-1, the V gene TRBV6-5, with D uncertain. The V end was cut by 0 bases, the J end by 1 base, with 9 bases between. The CDR3 loop spans 15 amino acids. The germline V gene has CDR1 MNHEY and CDR2 SVGAGI.

V and J are TRBV2 and TRBJ1-6, with D maybe TRBD1 (5 bases). This CDR3 region has 15 residues. Germline CDR1 is SNHLY and CDR2 is FYNNEI. V lost 8 bases and J lost 7, with 18 bases in between. The CDR3 protein is CASLGDPKDNSPLHF. CDR3 bases: TGTGCCAGCTTAGGGGACCCCAAGGACAATTCACCCCTCCACTTT.

The J gene is TRBJ2-3, the V gene TRBV19, with no clear D. V shed 3 bases and J shed 4 bases, with 11 bases lying between them. Germline CDR1 and CDR2: LNHDA and SQIVND (reference sequence). The CDR3 length is 14 residues. The CDR3 DNA reads as TGTGCCAGTAGTATTGAAAGGATTCCAGATACGCAGTATTTT. Its translation is CASSIERIPDTQYF.

Worth noting for this clone: Within the sample, other DNA sequences also encode this same CDR3. This chain connects TRBV3-1 (or the pseudogene TRBV3-2) to TRBJ1-1; no clear D. V lost 0 bases and J 5 bases, leaving 7 bases between the germline ends. The CDR3 loop spans 13 amino acids. The germline gives CDR1 LGHDT, CDR2 YNNKEL (reference sequence). The CDR3 DNA is TGTGCCAGCAGCCAAGATCGAGGGACTGAAGCTTTCTTT. Translated, it gives CASSQDRGTEAFF.

This clone has just one count. The chain links TRBV12-3 or TRBV12-4 to TRBJ1-1; D is unresolved. CDR3 length: 11 residues. Trimming pared 4 bases from V and 8 bases from J, leaving 8 bases between. This CDR3 is CASSSLAEAFF. In DNA form, the CDR3 reads TGTGCCAGCAGTTCCCTAGCCGAAGCTTTCTTT.

The V gene is TRBV3-1 (or the pseudogene TRBV3-2), the J gene TRBJ1-2, with a weak D call TRBD1 (5 bases). Trimming removed 1 base from V and 5 bases from J, with 11 bases in between. Per the germline V gene, CDR1 is LGHDT and CDR2 is YNNKEL (reference sequence). This CDR3 region has 14 residues. The chain's CDR3 is CASSQVGAEYGYTF. CDR3 coding DNA: TGTGCCAGCAGCCAAGTTGGGGCAGAGTATGGCTACACCTTC.

This chain connects TRBV20-1 to TRBJ2-5; possible D gene TRBD2, 7 bases. V lost 3 bases to trimming and J lost 5 bases, with 16 bases between them. Germline CDR1 DFQATT, CDR2 SNEGSKA (reference sequence). The CDR3 has 14 amino acids. CDR3 protein: CSASSGGAGETQYF. DNA for the CDR3: TGCAGTGCTAGTAGTGGGGGGGCCGGGGAGACCCAGTACTTC.

The CDR3 DNA is TGTGCCAGCAGCGGCGGGACAGCCATGCAGTACTTC. Its protein product is CASSGGTAMQYF. This chain joins TRBV7-2 and TRBJ2-7, with a tentative D call TRBD1 (7 bases). CDR1 and CDR2 (germline): SGHTA, FQGNSA. The CDR3 loop spans 12 amino acids. With 5 bases removed from V and 9 bases from J, the gap between germline ends came to 14 bases.

The rearrangement joins TRBV4-2 to TRBJ2-1; no clear D. V was cut by 1 base and J by 3 bases, with 7 bases left in between. This CDR3 region has 14 residues. Germline V gene data show CDR1 as LGHNA and CDR2 as YNFKEQ. The CDR3 region has the DNA TGTGCCAGCAGCCAAGGGACCAACTACAATGAGCAGTTCTTC. Translated: CASSQGTNYNEQFF.

V is TRBV9 and J is TRBJ2-5; TRBD2 agrees at 7 bases. Germline lookup yields CDR1 SGDLS and CDR2 YYNGEE. There are 14 residues in the CDR3. The V and J ends lost 3 bases and 0 bases, in that order; junction bases with no gene match: 2. CDR3 loop: CASSAGGNQETQYF. CDR3 nucleotide sequence: TGTGCCAGCAGCGCCGGGGGGAACCAAGAGACCCAGTACTTC. Filled out from reference TRBV9 and TRBJ2-5, the complete variable domain reads DSGVTQTPKHLITATGQRVTLRCSPRSGDLSVYWYQQSLDQGLQFLIQYYNGEERAKGNILERFSAQQFPDLHSELNLSSLELGDSALYFCASSAGGNQETQYFGPGTRLLVL.

The chain recombines TRBV6-5 with TRBJ1-2; 9 bases line up with TRBD1. V trimming: 5 bases; J trimming: 6 bases; junction bases outside the gene matches: 10. The CDR3 runs 15 residues. Germline CDR1 reads MNHEY; CDR2 reads SVGAGI. CDR3 bases: TGTGCCAGCAGTCTAGCCTCGGGACAGGGTAATGGCTACACCTTC. Translated: CASSLASGQGNGYTF.

The chain uses TRBV11-3 and TRBJ1-1, with a tentative D call TRBD1 (6 bases). The V gene lost 5 bases and the J gene lost 3 bases, with 13 bases spanning the gap. The CDR3 loop spans 14 amino acids. Germline V gene data show CDR1 as SGHNT and CDR2 as YENEEA. CDR3 nucleotide sequence: TGTGCCAGCAGCCCCGGGGGCAGAGACACTGAAGCTTTCTTT. This sequence encodes CASSPGGRDTEAFF. Complete variable domain (other parts from reference TRBV11-3 and TRBJ1-1): EAGVVQSPRYKIIEKKQPVAFWCNPISGHNTLYWYLQNLGQGPELLIRYENEEAVDDSQLPKDRFSAERLKGVDSTLKIQPAELGDSAVYLCASSPGGRDTEAFFGQGTRLTVV.

CDR3 bases: TGTGCCAGCAGCCTCGGGGGTACCTTCACTGAAGCTTTCTTT. It is translated as CASSLGGTFTEAFF. The V call is TRBV7-2, the J call TRBJ1-1; tentative D call: TRBD1 (5 bases). Trimming cost V 5 bases and J 4 bases, with 14 bases left between them. The CDR3 extends over 14 amino acids. CDR1 and CDR2 from the germline V gene are SGHTA and FQGNSA.